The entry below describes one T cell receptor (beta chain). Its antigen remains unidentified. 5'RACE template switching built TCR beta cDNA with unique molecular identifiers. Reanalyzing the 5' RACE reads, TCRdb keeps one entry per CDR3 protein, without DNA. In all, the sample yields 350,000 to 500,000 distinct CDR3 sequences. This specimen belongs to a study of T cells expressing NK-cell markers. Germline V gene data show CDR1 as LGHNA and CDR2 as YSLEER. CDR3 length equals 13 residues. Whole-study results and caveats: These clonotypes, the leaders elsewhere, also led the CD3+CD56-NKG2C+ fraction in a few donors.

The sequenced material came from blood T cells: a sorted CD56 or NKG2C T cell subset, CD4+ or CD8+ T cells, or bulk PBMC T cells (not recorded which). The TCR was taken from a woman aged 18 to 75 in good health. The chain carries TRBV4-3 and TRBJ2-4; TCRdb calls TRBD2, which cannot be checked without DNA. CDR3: CASSPGGPNIQYF.